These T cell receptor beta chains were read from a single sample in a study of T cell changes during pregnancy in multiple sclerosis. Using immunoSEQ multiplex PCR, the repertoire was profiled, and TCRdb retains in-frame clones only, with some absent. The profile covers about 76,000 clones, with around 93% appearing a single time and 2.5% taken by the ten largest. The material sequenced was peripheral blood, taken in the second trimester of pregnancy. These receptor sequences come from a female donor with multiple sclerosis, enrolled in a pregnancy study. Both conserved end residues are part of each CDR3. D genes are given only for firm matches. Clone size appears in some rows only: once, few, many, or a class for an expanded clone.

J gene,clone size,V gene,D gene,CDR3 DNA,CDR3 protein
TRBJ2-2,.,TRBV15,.,TGTGCCACCAGCGGTGACTGGACGAACACCGGGGAGCTGTTTTTT,CATSGDWTNTGELFF
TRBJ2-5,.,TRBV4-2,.,TGTGCCAGCAGCCAAGTCGGGAAGCGAAGGCAAGAGACCCAGTACTTC,CASSQVGKRRQETQYF
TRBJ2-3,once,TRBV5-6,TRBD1,TGTGCCAGCAGCTTGGACAGGGGGCCCGCCGTTCAAGATACGCAGTATTTT,CASSLDRGPAVQDTQYF
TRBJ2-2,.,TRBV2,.,TGTGCCAGCAGTGAAGCGCAGGGGGAGCTGTTTTTT,CASSEAQGELFF
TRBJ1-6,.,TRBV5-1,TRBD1,TGCGCCAGCAGCTTCCAGGGACAGAATTCACCCCTCCACTTT,CASSFQGQNSPLHF
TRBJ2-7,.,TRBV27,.,TGTGCCAGCAGTTTGGGCCTTTCCGGCGAGCAGTACTTC,CASSLGLSGEQYF
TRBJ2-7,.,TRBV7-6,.,TGTGCCAGCAGCTTTGAGGTTTCCTACGAGCAGTACTTC,CASSFEVSYEQYF
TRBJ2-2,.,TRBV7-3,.,TGTGCCAGCAGCTCTCCGGGACTCAACACCGGGGAGCTGTTTTTT,CASSSPGLNTGELFF
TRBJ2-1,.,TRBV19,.,TGTGCCAGTAGTCGGGGAATAGGGGGTGAGCAGTTCTTC,CASSRGIGGEQFF
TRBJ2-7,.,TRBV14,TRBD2,TGTGTCAGCAGCCTGGTAGCGGGGGGTTACTACGAGCAGTACTTC,CVSSLVAGGYYEQYF
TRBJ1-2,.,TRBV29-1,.,TGCAGCGTTGAAGAAGTTCGGCCTCGGGGGGAGGGCTATGGCTACACCTTC,CSVEEVRPRGEGYGYTF
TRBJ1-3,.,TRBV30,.,TGTGCCTGGATGGGGGCCGCTGGAAACACCATATATTTT,CAWMGAAGNTIYF
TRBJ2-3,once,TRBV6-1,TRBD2,TGTGCCGCGCGGCCTGCTAGCGGACACACAGATACGCAGTATTTT,CAARPASGHTDTQYF
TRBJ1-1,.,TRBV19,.,TGTGCCAGTAGTTTCCTAACGGGGGGCATGAACACTGAAGCTTTCTTT,CASSFLTGGMNTEAFF
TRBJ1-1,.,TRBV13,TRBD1,TGTGCCAGCAGCTCCCAGGGGGGCACTGAAGCTTTCTTT,CASSSQGGTEAFF
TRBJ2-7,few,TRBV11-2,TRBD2,TGTGCCAGCAGGTATCTTCATCGGGAGCGGGGGATTTACGAGCAGTACTTC,CASRYLHRERGIYEQYF
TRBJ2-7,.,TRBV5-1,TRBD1,TGCGCCAGCATGGGACAGGGCAACTACGAGCAGTACTTC,CASMGQGNYEQYF
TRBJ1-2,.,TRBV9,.,TGTGCCAGCAGCGCGCTCACAGACCCCTACACCTTC,CASSALTDPYTF
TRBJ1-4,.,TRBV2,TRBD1,TGTGCCAGCAGTCGACAGGGAGATAATGAAAAACTGTTTTTT,CASSRQGDNEKLFF
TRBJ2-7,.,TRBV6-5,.,TGTGCCAGCAGTTACTCATTTGGTATCACAGGGAACGAGCAGTACTTC,CASSYSFGITGNEQYF
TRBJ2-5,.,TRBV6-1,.,TGTGCCAGCAGTGACCAGTCGGGCGGGGGCGGAGAGACCCAGTACTTC,CASSDQSGGGGETQYF
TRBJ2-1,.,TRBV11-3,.,TGTGCCAGCAGCTCACGAACCGGACTGGAGGGTTACAATGAGCAGTTCTTC,CASSSRTGLEGYNEQFF
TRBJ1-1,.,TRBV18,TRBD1,TGTGCCAGCTCAGAGACAGGGTCTGAAGCTTTCTTT,CASSETGSEAFF
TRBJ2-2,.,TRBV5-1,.,TGCGCCAGCAGCGAGGGGAACACCGGGGAGCTGTTTTTT,CASSEGNTGELFF
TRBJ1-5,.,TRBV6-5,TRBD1,TGTGCCAGCAGGGGGACAGGGGATTATCAGCCCCAGCATTTT,CASRGTGDYQPQHF
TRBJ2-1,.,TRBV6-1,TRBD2,TGTGCCAGCAGTGGTCAAAGCGGGGTAGTGGTTGAGCAGTTCTTC,CASSGQSGVVVEQFF
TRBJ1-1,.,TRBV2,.,TGTGCCAGCAGTGACCGGGGATACACTGAAGCTTTCTTT,CASSDRGYTEAFF
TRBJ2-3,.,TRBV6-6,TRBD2,TGTGCCAGCAGTTACCTTGGCGGGGGGGGCTTAGATACGCAGTATTTT,CASSYLGGGGLDTQYF
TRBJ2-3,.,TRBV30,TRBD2,TGTGCCTGGAGTCGGGCGGGGGGGGCAGATACGCAGTATTTT,CAWSRAGGADTQYF
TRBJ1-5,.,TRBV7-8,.,TGTGCCAGCAGCTTAGTAGGGGGTAGGGGACGGCAGCCCCAGCATTTT,CASSLVGGRGRQPQHF
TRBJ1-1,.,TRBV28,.,TGTGCCAGCGGGACACAGATCATGAACACTGAAGCTTTCTTT,CASGTQIMNTEAFF
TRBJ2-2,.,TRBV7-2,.,TGTGCCAGCACCCCCCAAGGTTATGGGAGCTTGCCAGGGGAGCTGTTTTTT,CASTPQGYGSLPGELFF
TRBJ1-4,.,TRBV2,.,TGTGCCAGCAGACAGGTTACAAACCTGAATGAAAAACTGTTTTTT,CASRQVTNLNEKLFF
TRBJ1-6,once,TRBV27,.,TGTGCCAGCCGGCTTACGGGGGGCGATTCACCCCTCCACTTT,CASRLTGGDSPLHF
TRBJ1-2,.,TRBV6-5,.,TGTGCCAGCAGTTATCCGGGAGGTGGCTACACCTTC,CASSYPGGGYTF
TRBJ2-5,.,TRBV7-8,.,TGTGCCAGCAGCTTAGATCGTCAGGGGGGAAACAGAGAGACCCAGTACTTC,CASSLDRQGGNRETQYF
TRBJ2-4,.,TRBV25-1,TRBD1,TGTGCCAGCAGTCTTAGAGGGGGCAGGGGGCGCGACATTCAGTACTTC,CASSLRGGRGRDIQYF
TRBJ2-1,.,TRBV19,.,TGTGCCAGTAGCCCTGGTTCGAGTTACAATGAGCAGTTCTTC,CASSPGSSYNEQFF
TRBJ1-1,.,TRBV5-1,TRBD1,TGCGCCAGCAGCTATGACAGGGGAGTCTTGGACACTGAAGCTTTCTTT,CASSYDRGVLDTEAFF
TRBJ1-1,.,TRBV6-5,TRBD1,TGTGCCAGCAGTACGACAGGGGTCAACACTGAAGCTTTCTTT,CASSTTGVNTEAFF
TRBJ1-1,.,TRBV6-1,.,TGTGCCAGCAGTGAAGCCGACGGACTGGTGTACACTGAAGCTTTCTTT,CASSEADGLVYTEAFF
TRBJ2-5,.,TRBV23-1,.,TGCGCCAGCAGTCGGGATCGGGCACGGGGCCAAGAGACCCAGTACTTC,CASSRDRARGQETQYF
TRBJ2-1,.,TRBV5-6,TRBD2,TGTGCCAGCAGCCCCGGGGGGGCCAAGGATGAGCAGTTCTTC,CASSPGGAKDEQFF
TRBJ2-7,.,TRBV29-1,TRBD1,TGCAGCGTTACCGGGCAGGGGGCTTACGAGCAGTACTTC,CSVTGQGAYEQYF
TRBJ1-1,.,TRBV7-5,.,TGTGCCAGAAGCTTCCGGGGGTACACTGAAGCTTTCTTT,CARSFRGYTEAFF
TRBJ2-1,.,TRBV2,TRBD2,TGTGCCAGCAGTGCGACTAGCGGGGTCAATGAGCAGTTCTTC,CASSATSGVNEQFF
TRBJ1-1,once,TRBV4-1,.,TGCGCCAGCAGCCTCCAAGGGCAATTCGGGAATACTGAAGCTTTCTTT,CASSLQGQFGNTEAFF
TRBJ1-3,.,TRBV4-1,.,TGCGCCAGCAGCCCTATTGGGAGACAGGATGGAAACACCATATATTTT,CASSPIGRQDGNTIYF
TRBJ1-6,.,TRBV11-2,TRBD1,TGTGCCAGCGAACCGACAGGGGAAGGGAATTCACCCCTCCACTTT,CASEPTGEGNSPLHF
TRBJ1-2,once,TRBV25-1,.,TGTGCCAGCAGAGGCACAGGGAACTATGGCTACACCTTC,CASRGTGNYGYTF
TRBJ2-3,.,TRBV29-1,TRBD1,TGCAGCGCCTATTACGGAGGGACAGGGGGGACAGATACGCAGTATTTT,CSAYYGGTGGTDTQYF
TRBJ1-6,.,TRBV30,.,TGTGCCTGGAGTGAGGGGTCGAGGTCACCCCTCCACTTT,CAWSEGSRSPLHF
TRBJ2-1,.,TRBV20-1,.,TGCAGTGCTATTTACTACAATGAGCAGTTCTTC,CSAIYYNEQFF
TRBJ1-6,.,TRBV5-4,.,TGTGCCAGCAGCTCGAGAGGAGAGTTGGTCGATTCACCCCTCCACTTT,CASSSRGELVDSPLHF
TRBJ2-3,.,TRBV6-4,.,TGTGCCAGCAGTGACTCGACAGGCACAGATACGCAGTATTTT,CASSDSTGTDTQYF
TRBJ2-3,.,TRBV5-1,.,TGCGCCAGCAGTGTTTTCTCTAGCACAGATACGCAGTATTTT,CASSVFSSTDTQYF
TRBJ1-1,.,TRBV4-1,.,TGCGCCAGCAGCCCCCATGGTAAGGAGGGGGCTTTCTTT,CASSPHGKEGAFF
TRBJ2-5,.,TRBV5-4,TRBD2,TGTGCCAGCAGCTTTGCGGGGGGGAAGGAGACCCAGTACTTC,CASSFAGGKETQYF
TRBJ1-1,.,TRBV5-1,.,TGCGCCAGCAGCGGTACAGGGACGAACACTGAAGCTTTCTTT,CASSGTGTNTEAFF
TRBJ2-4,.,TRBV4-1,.,TGCGCCAGCAGACTTCTACCCCTAGCCAAAAACATTCAGTACTTC,CASRLLPLAKNIQYF